What follows are 7 T cell receptor beta chains derived from one specimen sequenced in a study of CD8 T cells in ankylosing spondylitis. Overall study results and limits: Seemingly distinctive of ankylosing spondylitis blood was a TCR beta motif formed by eight highly homologous variants.

TCRdb used MiXCR to reprocess the 5' RACE reads, holding one entry per CDR3 protein. The data contain approximately 540,000 distinct CDR3 sequences, roughly an eighth of them singletons. No cognate antigen is known for these TCRs. What was sequenced was blood, either unsorted or a sorted T cell fraction (not recorded which). The source is a male donor with ankylosing spondylitis.

There are a few counts of this clonotype. The V and J genes are TRBV20-1 and TRBJ2-5, with a possible D match to TRBD1 (6 bases). The length of the CDR3 is 13 residues. V was shortened by 3 bases and J by 0 bases, with 8 bases between the two germline ends. Germline loops: CDR1 DFQATT, CDR2 SNEGSKA (reference sequence). CDR3 DNA sequence: TGCAGTGCTAGGAGGGACAACCAAGAGACCCAGTACTTC. It yields the protein CSARRDNQETQYF.

This clonotype appeared a few times. The chain uses TRBV10-3 and TRBJ2-7; 7 bases map to TRBD1. Trimming removed 6 bases from V and 1 base from J; junction bases left unmatched: 6. Germline assignment: CDR1 ENHRY and CDR2 SYGVKD. The CDR3 is made up of 14 amino acids. The CDR3, as DNA: TGTGCCATCAGGGCAGGGGGTTTGTCCTACGAGCAGTACGTC. This codes for CAIRAGGLSYEQYV.

V and J are TRBV18 and TRBJ2-5, with D possibly matching TRBD1 (5 bases). The CDR3 length is 14 residues. From germline, CDR1 is KGHSH and CDR2 LQKENI. V was pared by 3 bases and J by 7 bases, with 15 bases between. In DNA, the CDR3 is TGTGCCAGCTCACCGGGCGAGACCACAGGGACCCAGTACTTC. Protein: CASSPGETTGTQYF.

This clonotype was recorded at least ten times. This chain connects TRBV7-9 to TRBJ2-2; D is unclear. V lost 2 bases and J 0 bases, leaving 4 bases between the germline ends. The CDR3 contains 14 residues. The germline V gene encodes CDR1 SEHNR and CDR2 FQNEAQ (reference sequence). The CDR3 sequence is CASSLPPNTGELFF. CDR3 in DNA: TGTGCCAGCAGCTTACCCCCGAACACCGGGGAGCTGTTTTTT.

The V and J genes are TRBV4-1 and TRBJ2-5; D call uncertain. Germline assignment: CDR1 MGHRA and CDR2 YSYEKL. The CDR3 runs to 14 residues. With 2 bases removed from V and 2 bases from J, the gap between germline ends came to 9 bases. This chain's CDR3 is CASSQRQSQETQYF. Here the CDR3 DNA reads TGCGCCAGCAGCCAACGCCAGAGTCAAGAGACCCAGTACTTC.

This clonotype has only a few counts. The V gene is TRBV20-1, the J gene TRBJ2-7; a possible D gene is TRBD1 (5 bases). Between the trimmed V and J ends, which lost 2 bases and 3 bases, there was a span of 11 bases. Germline values: CDR1 DFQATT, CDR2 SNEGSKA (reference sequence). This CDR3 is built from 13 residues. CDR3 nucleotide sequence: TGCAGTGCTAGACAGGGTTTGCACTACGAGCAGTACGTC. Its protein product is CSARQGLHYEQYV.

This chain uses TRBV7-2 with TRBJ2-7, with D possibly TRBD1 on 6 matching bases. CDR3 size: 14 residues. CDR1 is SGHTA and CDR2 is FQGNSA in the germline V gene. V was cut by 1 base and J by 2 bases, with 9 bases left in between. CDR3: CASSLGRGTYEQYV. CDR3 in DNA: TGTGCCAGCAGCTTAGGCAGGGGCACCTACGAGCAGTACGTC.